The 7 T cell receptor beta chains below were found in one sample sequenced in a study of human T cells and chemical hapten exposure. Using its own MiXCR run on the RACE reads, TCRdb lists one record per CDR3 protein. The sample consists of a few hundred thousand distinct CDR3 sequences, about 8.6% of them appearing once. Time point described: pre-sensitization, week 0. Sample treatment: therapeutic diphenylcyclopropenone sensitization with weekly scalp DPC. Sequenced here: whole blood, sampled in connection with sensitization to the hapten diphenylcyclopropenone (DPC). The receptor source for this set is a woman aged 40-49 years with alopecia areata. Some clones in this sample may be carry-over from other donors' samples.

This clonotype was detected a few times. The chain recombines TRBV28 with TRBJ2-7; D remains unclear. The CDR3 is 13 residues long. V was clipped by 4 bases and J by 2 bases, with 9 bases between them. Germline assignment: CDR1 MDHEN and CDR2 SYDVKM. DNA for the CDR3: TGTGCCAGCAGTTCGGCGGCGACCTACGAGCAGTACTTC. Protein: CASSSAATYEQYF.

CDR3 DNA sequence: TGTGCCAGCAGTTCACCTAGCGGTAGCTCCTACAATGAGCAGTTCTTC. Encoded protein: CASSSPSGSSYNEQFF. This sequence joins TRBV28 and TRBJ2-1, with 7 bases that match TRBD2. This CDR3 is built from 16 residues. The trim removed 4 bases at V and 0 bases at J, leaving 6 bases unmatched. Germline V CDR1 and CDR2: MDHEN, SYDVKM.

The V gene is TRBV27, the J gene TRBJ2-2; 11 bases are a match to TRBD2. This CDR3 contains 14 residues. Germline V gene data show CDR1 as MNHEY and CDR2 as SMNVEV (reference sequence). V dropped 5 bases and J dropped 7; count of bases not matched to a gene: 3. Here the CDR3 DNA reads TGTGCCAGCAGTCACGGGACTAGCGGCGGGGAGCTGTTTTTT. Its translation is CASSHGTSGGELFF.

This clonotype was picked up one time. V gene TRBV27 combines with J gene TRBJ1-6; D is unclear. The CDR3 extends over 15 amino acids. V shed 3 bases and J shed 7 bases, with 13 bases lying between them. The germline V gene has CDR1 MNHEY and CDR2 SMNVEV (reference sequence). The CDR3 DNA sequence: TGTGCCAGCAGTTTTGCGGGGATAGCGAATTCACCCCTCCACTTT. Translated, it gives CASSFAGIANSPLHF.

The chain employs TRBV5-4 and TRBJ2-3, with 8 positions matching TRBD2. Germline CDR1 reads SGHNT; CDR2 reads YYREEE (reference sequence). The CDR3 is 17 residues long. Germline trimming cut 1 base from V and 4 bases from J; bases unmatched to any gene: 11. CDR3 protein: CASSLLSAGGVADTQYF. CDR3 in DNA: TGTGCCAGCAGCTTGTTGTCCGCGGGAGGCGTCGCAGATACGCAGTATTTT.

Many counts were recorded for this clonotype. V usage is TRBV24-1 and J usage is TRBJ2-1; D not resolved. CDR3 size: 17 residues. The germline V gene encodes CDR1 KGHDR and CDR2 SFDVKD. V shed 4 bases and J shed 0 bases, with 15 bases lying between them. CDR3 sequence: CATSDRSPSSSYNEQFF. The CDR3 region has the DNA TGTGCCACCAGTGACCGAAGCCCTTCTAGCTCCTACAATGAGCAGTTCTTC.

This clonotype was seen repeatedly, ten times or more. J is TRBJ2-2 and V is TRBV7-2; either TRBD1 or TRBD2 may fit D (5 bases each). The germline V gene encodes CDR1 SGHTA and CDR2 FQGNSA. The V and J ends lost 4 bases and 1 base respectively, with 13 bases between them. This CDR3 has 16 amino acids. The CDR3 DNA reads as TGTGCCAGCAGCTCCCATGGGGCGGGGAACACCGGGGAGCTGTTTTTT. Its translation is CASSSHGAGNTGELFF.